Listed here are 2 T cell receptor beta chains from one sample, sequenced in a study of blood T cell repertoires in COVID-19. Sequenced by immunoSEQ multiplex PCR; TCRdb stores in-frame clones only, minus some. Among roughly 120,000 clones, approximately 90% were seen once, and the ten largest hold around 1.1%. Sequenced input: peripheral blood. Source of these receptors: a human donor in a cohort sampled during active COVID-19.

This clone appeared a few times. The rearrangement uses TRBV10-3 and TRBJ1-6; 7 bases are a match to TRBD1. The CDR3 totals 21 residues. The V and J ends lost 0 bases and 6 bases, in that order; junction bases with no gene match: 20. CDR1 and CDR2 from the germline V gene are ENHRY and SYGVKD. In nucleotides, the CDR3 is TGTGCCATCAGTGAGTCGAAAGGTGGGACAGCTTCCCGTCATAGTAATTCACCCCTCCACTTT. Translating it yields CAISESKGGTASRHSNSPLHF.

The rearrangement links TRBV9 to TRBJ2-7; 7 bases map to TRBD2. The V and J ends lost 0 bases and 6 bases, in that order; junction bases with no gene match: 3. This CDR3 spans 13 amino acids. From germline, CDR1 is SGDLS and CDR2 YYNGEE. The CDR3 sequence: CASSVVPGGEQYF. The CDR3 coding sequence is TGTGCCAGCAGCGTAGTTCCGGGGGGCGAGCAGTACTTC.